A selection of T cell receptor beta chains follows, all from one sample in a study of blood T cell repertoires in COVID-19. The assay was immunoSEQ multiplex PCR, and TCRdb's table has in-frame clones only and misses some. The sample consists of approximately 110,000 clones, approximately 90% of them appearing once. The specimen sequenced was peripheral blood. The receptors come from a woman between 45 and 60 years old with acute or convalescent COVID-19. CDR3s include the opening cysteine and the closing phenylalanine or tryptophan. A D gene is named only where the DNA matches it firmly. The size entry is marked missing in some rows and otherwise reads once, few, many or a size class.

V gene: TRBV18
D gene: TRBD1
J gene: TRBJ1-1
clone size: -
CDR3 DNA: TGTGCCAGCACCACAGGGGGCGACACTGAAGCTTTCTTT
CDR3 protein: CASTTGGDTEAFF

V gene: TRBV19
D gene: -
J gene: TRBJ1-2
clone size: -
CDR3 DNA: TGTGCCAGTAGTATCCGATATAGATCTAACTATGGCTACACCTTC
CDR3 protein: CASSIRYRSNYGYTF

V gene: TRBV7-3
D gene: -
J gene: TRBJ1-2
clone size: -
CDR3 DNA: TGTGCCAGCAGCTTAGGGGCAGGGTATGGCTACACCTTC
CDR3 protein: CASSLGAGYGYTF

V gene: TRBV29-1
D gene: -
J gene: TRBJ1-2
clone size: -
CDR3 DNA: TGCAGCGTTGGGGCGCACGACTATGGCTACACCTTC
CDR3 protein: CSVGAHDYGYTF

V gene: TRBV7-9
D gene: -
J gene: TRBJ2-3
clone size: once
CDR3 DNA: TGTGCCAGCAGCTGGGGCCCTATAGATACGCAGTATTTT
CDR3 protein: CASSWGPIDTQYF

V gene: TRBV6-1
D gene: -
J gene: TRBJ2-3
clone size: -
CDR3 DNA: TGTGCCAGCAGTGAGCGTGATGTCGATACGCAGTATTTT
CDR3 protein: CASSERDVDTQYF

V gene: TRBV6-1
D gene: -
J gene: TRBJ1-2
clone size: -
CDR3 DNA: TGTGCCAGCAGTGAAGAGAGGGCGGGTCGAGGCTACACCTTC
CDR3 protein: CASSEERAGRGYTF

V gene: TRBV2
D gene: TRBD2
J gene: TRBJ2-2
clone size: -
CDR3 DNA: TGTGCCAGCAGTGACCCGAAGACTAGCGGGGTGAACACCGGGGAGCTGTTTTTT
CDR3 protein: CASSDPKTSGVNTGELFF

V gene: TRBV10-1
D gene: TRBD2
J gene: TRBJ2-1
clone size: many
CDR3 DNA: TGCGCCAGCAGTGAGTCAACTAGCGGGGGCAATGAGCAGTTCTTC
CDR3 protein: CASSESTSGGNEQFF

V gene: TRBV4-1
D gene: -
J gene: TRBJ2-7
clone size: -
CDR3 DNA: TGCGCCAGCAGCCAAGGCGGGTCAGGGAGGGAGCAGTACTTC
CDR3 protein: CASSQGGSGREQYF

V gene: TRBV28
D gene: TRBD1
J gene: TRBJ2-7
clone size: -
CDR3 DNA: TGTGCCAGCAGGGGGGGACAGGGCTACGAGCAGTACTTC
CDR3 protein: CASRGGQGYEQYF

V gene: TRBV4-1
D gene: -
J gene: TRBJ2-7
clone size: -
CDR3 DNA: TGCGCCAGCAGCCATGGTCAGGGGCTCTCCTACGAGCAGTACTTC
CDR3 protein: CASSHGQGLSYEQYF

V gene: TRBV7-2
D gene: TRBD1
J gene: TRBJ2-7
clone size: -
CDR3 DNA: TGTGCCAGCAGCTTAAGGGCAGGGGGTGGCTACGAGCAGTACTTC
CDR3 protein: CASSLRAGGGYEQYF

V gene: TRBV20-1
D gene: TRBD1
J gene: TRBJ1-1
clone size: -
CDR3 DNA: TGCAGTGCTAGTGAGGATTCCGGGACAGCAAGCGGCTTT
CDR3 protein: CSASEDSGTASGF

V gene: TRBV19
D gene: -
J gene: TRBJ2-7
clone size: -
CDR3 DNA: TGTGCCAGTAGTAGGACAGCGAGCTCCTACGAGCAGTACTTC
CDR3 protein: CASSRTASSYEQYF